This note documents a single TCR beta chain sequence. The sample belongs to a study of control samples from healthy donors and cancer patients. The protocol was immunoSEQ multiplex PCR, while the TCRdb copy is restricted to in-frame clones and leaves out a portion. The sample yields approximately 30,000 clones, approximately 95% seen once. The length of the CDR3 is 12 residues. V lost 2 bases and J lost 2, with 5 bases in between. CDR1 SQVTM and CDR2 ANQGSEA come from the germline V gene. This sequence originates from a man in his 60s in good health. The chain couples TRBV29-1 to TRBJ2-3; the D is unclear. Sequencing was performed on blood. The CDR3 nucleotides read TGCAGCGTTGAACCATCCACAGATACGCAGTATTTT. It is translated as CSVEPSTDTQYF.